Detailed here is one T cell receptor beta chain. Its matching antigen is unknown. This specimen comes from a study of cytomegalovirus exposure and HLA in healthy donors. General observations from the study: Cytomegalovirus association was listed for under 200 TCR beta chains. Reportedly, diagnosis of cytomegalovirus status by the classifier showed high specificity and sensitivity.

The method was immunoSEQ multiplex PCR; TCRdb's version includes in-frame clones alone and lacks a portion of them. The sample includes some 170,000 clones, approximately 86% of them seen just once. An approximately 130-subject validation cohort, separate from the approximately 610-subject first cohort, supplied the donors. Trimming removed 5 bases from V and 1 base from J; junction bases left unmatched: 7. Germline V gene sequence: CDR1 SGHVS, CDR2 FNYEAQ. This CDR3 has 15 amino acids. J is TRBJ2-7 and V is TRBV7-6; 8 nucleotides line up with TRBD1. The origin of this receptor is a man aged 18 to 29 in good health and CMV-seropositive. Source material: PBMCs. The CDR3 region has the DNA TGTGCCAGCAGCAGAGGGGGGACAGGATCCTACGAGCAGTACTTC. It encodes CASSRGGTGSYEQYF.